Below are 16 T cell receptor beta chains sequenced from a single sample in a study of graft-versus-host responses after intestinal transplantation. Clones were read by immunoSEQ multiplex PCR, and TCRdb kept only the in-frame ones, dropping some. The sample has about 13,000 clones, just under 75% seen once; the top ten hold roughly 7.6%. Lymphocytes (intraepithelial and lamina propria) were released by processing the graft tissue. This material consisted of ileum tissue, taken 16 days after intestinal transplant. The receptors were gathered from a human patient who received an intestinal transplant, so some T cells may come from the graft donor.

The chain couples TRBV14 to TRBJ2-7; the D is unclear. The CDR3 consists of 18 residues. Deletions cut 1 base from V and 4 bases from J, with 23 bases between. Germline V CDR1 and CDR2: SGHDN, FVKESK. In DNA, the CDR3 is TGTGCCAGCAGCCAAGGAAGGAAGACTCCCGTTTTTCCATACGAGCAGTACTTC. Its protein is CASSQGRKTPVFPYEQYF.

Here the CDR3 reads CASSIHTRPHYEQYF. The CDR3 region has the DNA TGTGCCAGCAGCATTCATACCAGGCCACATTACGAGCAGTACTTC. The chain couples TRBV21-1 to TRBJ2-7; the D call TRBD1 from the table was never checked on the DNA. TRBV21-1 is noted as a pseudogene. The CDR3 is 15 residues long.

The sample holds a few counts of this clone. The rearrangement links TRBV19 to TRBJ1-2; 7 bases map to TRBD1. The CDR3 totals 15 residues. J was trimmed by 0 bases and V by 6 bases; bases with no gene match: 7. Germline assignment: CDR1 LNHDA and CDR2 SQIVND (reference sequence). This CDR3 reads CASSVMGQTNYGYTF. In DNA form, the CDR3 reads TGTGCCAGTAGCGTCATGGGACAGACTAACTATGGCTACACCTTC.

This clone was counted a single time. CDR3 in DNA: TGTGCCAGCAGCCTCCTCGGGGGTACTAATGAAAAACTGTTTTTT. This encodes CASSLLGGTNEKLFF. The rearrangement uses TRBV5-6 and TRBJ1-4; D might be TRBD1 (5 bases). Germline V gives CDR1 SGHDT, CDR2 YYEEEE. The V end lost 4 bases, the J end lost 2 bases, and 12 bases lay between the germline ends. The CDR3 is 15 amino acids.

The chain combines TRBV11-1 with TRBJ2-7; D unresolved. Germline CDR1 reads SGHAT; CDR2 reads FQDESV (reference sequence). This CDR3 spans 12 amino acids. Trimming removed 4 bases from V and 3 bases from J, with 7 bases in between. CDR3 sequence (DNA): TGTGCCAGCAGCTCTTGGCACTACGAGCAGTACTTC. It yields the protein CASSSWHYEQYF.

The V call is TRBV7-6, the J call TRBJ2-7; D is ambiguous. Trimming removed 5 bases at V and 2 bases at J, with 10 bases between. The CDR3 consists of 13 residues. Germline V gene lookup returns CDR1 SGHVS and CDR2 FNYEAQ. The CDR3: CASSVAGAYEQYF. CDR3 DNA: TGTGCCAGCAGCGTCGCCGGAGCCTACGAGCAGTACTTC.

The V call is TRBV5-1, the J call TRBJ2-1; 9 bases line up with TRBD2. Germline V gene lookup returns CDR1 SGHRS and CDR2 YFSETQ. CDR3 length: 15 residues. Trimming cost V 4 bases and J 4 bases; bases outside gene matches: 6. The CDR3 DNA follows: TGCGCCAGCAGCGCTTCTAGCGGGGATTACAATGAGCAGTTCTTC. Translated, it gives CASSASSGDYNEQFF. The variable domain in full, with the rest retrieved from reference TRBV5-1 and TRBJ2-1, is KAGVTQTPRYLIKTRGQQVTLSCSPISGHRSVSWYQQTPGQGLQFLFEYFSETQRNKGNFPGRFSGRQFSNSRSEMNVSTLELGDSALYLCASSASSGDYNEQFFGPGTRLTVL.

The chain combines TRBV2 with TRBJ1-5; D gene unclear. The CDR3 sequence is 14 residues long. Germline lookup yields CDR1 SNHLY and CDR2 FYNNEI. Trimming took off 7 bases at V and 5 bases at J, with 15 bases between the two ends. CDR3 sequence reads: CASTRVHRDQPQHF. Written as DNA, the CDR3 is TGTGCCAGCACCCGGGTCCACCGGGATCAGCCCCAGCATTTT.

This clone was recorded a few times. In DNA form, the CDR3 reads TGTGCCAGCAGCTTAGCGTCTCGAGCCACAGATACGCAGTATTTT. Protein: CASSLASRATDTQYF. The gene calls are TRBV7-6 and TRBJ2-3; D unresolved. Trimming took 0 bases from V and 2 from J, leaving 9 bases between them. The CDR3 is 15 amino acids. Germline CDR1 is SGHVS and CDR2 is FNYEAQ. Based on the CDR3 plus reference TRBV7-6 and TRBJ2-3, the full variable domain is GAGVSQSPRYKVTKRGQDVALRCDPISGHVSLYWYRQALGQGPEFLTYFNYEAQQDKSGLPNDRFSAERPEGSISTLTIQRTEQRDSAMYRCASSLASRATDTQYFGPGTRLTVL.

In this sample, this clone turned up once. The rearrangement uses TRBV19 and TRBJ2-7; unclear D gene. Germline-derived CDR1 and CDR2 are LNHDA and SQIVND (reference sequence). The V end lost 5 bases, the J end lost 2 bases, and 13 bases lay between the germline ends. This CDR3 region has 14 residues. The CDR3 loop is CASSAGAMTYEQYF. CDR3 sequence (DNA): TGTGCCAGTAGTGCAGGCGCCATGACCTACGAGCAGTACTTC. The variable domain in full, with the rest retrieved from reference TRBV19 and TRBJ2-7, is DGGITQSPKYLFRKEGQNVTLSCEQNLNHDAMYWYRQDPGQGLRLIYYSQIVNDFQKGDIAEGYSVSREKKESFPLTVTSAQKNPTAFYLCASSAGAMTYEQYFGPGTRLTVT.

The chain carries TRBV7-3 and TRBJ2-6; possible D gene TRBD2, 6 bases. The V end lost 5 bases, the J end lost 0 bases, and 17 bases lay between the germline ends. This CDR3 region has 18 residues. Per the germline V gene, CDR1 is SGHTA and CDR2 is FQGTGA. The CDR3 spells CASSPGRGSLSGANVLTF. The CDR3 nucleotides are TGTGCCAGCAGCCCCGGGAGAGGATCCCTCTCTGGGGCCAACGTCCTGACTTTC.

The chain employs TRBV4-3 and TRBJ1-3; D might be TRBD1 (5 bases). This CDR3 contains 15 residues. CDR1 LGHNA and CDR2 YSLEER come from the germline V gene. V was pared by 1 base and J by 2 bases, with 9 bases between. CDR3 residues: CASSQGGRAGNTIYF. The CDR3 nucleotides are TGCGCCAGCAGCCAAGGGGGGAGGGCTGGAAACACCATATATTTT.

V is TRBV9 and J is TRBJ2-4, with 9 bases matching TRBD2. Germline-derived CDR1 and CDR2 are SGDLS and YYNGEE. This CDR3 has 17 amino acids. The trim removed 0 bases at V and 3 bases at J, leaving 7 bases unmatched. CDR3 coding DNA: TGTGCCAGCAGCGTAGGCCTAGCGGGAAAGGACAAAAACATTCAGTACTTC. This sequence encodes CASSVGLAGKDKNIQYF.

The table lists this clone with a few counts. The chain uses TRBV11-2 and TRBJ2-3; 7 nucleotides align to TRBD1. J was trimmed by 4 bases and V by 4 bases; bases with no gene match: 8. The CDR3 extends over 15 amino acids. CDR1 and CDR2 (germline): SGHAT, FQNNGV. CDR3 sequence (DNA): TGTGCCAGCAGCTCTACACAGGGGTTGGCAGATACGCAGTATTTT. Translation: CASSSTQGLADTQYF.

This clone was observed once. This chain uses TRBV5-5 with TRBJ2-3; weak D call: TRBD2 (5 bases). CDR1 is SGHKS and CDR2 is YYEKEE in the germline V gene (reference sequence). V lost 4 bases and J 2 bases, leaving 5 bases between the germline ends. The CDR3 is 12 residues long. CDR3 sequence reads: CASSRDTDTQYF. The CDR3 nucleotides are TGTGCCAGCAGCCGGGACACAGATACGCAGTATTTT. Together with reference TRBV5-5 and TRBJ2-3, the CDR3 gives the full variable domain: DAGVTQSPTHLIKTRGQQVTLRCSPISGHKSVSWYQQVLGQGPQFIFQYYEKEERGRGNFPDRFSARQFPNYSSELNVNALLLGDSALYLCASSRDTDTQYFGPGTRLTVL.

The rearrangement uses TRBV29-1 and TRBJ2-7, with TRBD1 identical over 7 bases. V shed 1 base, J shed 3 bases, and the junction held 9 bases outside the gene matches. Germline lookup yields CDR1 SQVTM and CDR2 ANQGSEA. CDR3 length: 15 residues. CDR3 sequence: CSVEGDREDGYEQYF. The CDR3 coding sequence is TGCAGCGTTGAAGGTGACAGGGAAGATGGCTACGAGCAGTACTTC.